The entry that follows covers one T cell receptor beta chain sequence. Researchers divided each subset's genomic DNA evenly across several immunoSEQ plates. Clones were sequenced by immunoSEQ multiplex PCR, and TCRdb holds only the in-frame ones, with some missing. The sample includes about 2.4 million clones, over 85% of them seen just once. This sample was taken from a study of shared clonotypes between healthy human individuals. About the research overall: Samples came from a couple of female and a few male donors aged 18 to 49.

CDR1 is SNHLY and CDR2 is FYNNEI in the germline V gene. The CDR3 covers 15 residues. Trimming cost V 6 bases and J 0 bases, with 11 bases left between them. This sequence joins TRBV2 and TRBJ2-2; no firm D call. The sample taken for sequencing was naive CD4+ T cells sorted from blood. The subset is: CD45RA+ positively selected. This TCR derives from a man between 18 and 29 years old in good health. CDR3 in amino acids: CASRDIQANTGELFF. The CDR3 nucleotides read TGTGCCAGCAGAGATATTCAGGCGAACACCGGGGAGCTGTTTTTT.